One sample yielded the 4 T cell receptor beta chains listed below, sequenced in a study of T cell responses to AZD1222 COVID-19 vaccine listed by TCRdb under 2021. Library preparation used the immunoSEQ multiplex PCR assay. TCRdb mirrors the immuneACCESS table, restricted to in-frame sequences. Some clones are absent from its copies; in checked studies, under half trace to an unresolved V gene, and the reason for the others is unknown. This sample gives about 100,000 clones in total; around 87% of them show up just once. The top ten hold under 4.5% of the sample. The time point label here, explained by the study, means: baseline before first vaccination. This sample's treatment or condition label indicates: meningococcal conjugate vaccine given as trial control. The sample in question was peripheral blood, obtained on day 0 of MenACWY control vaccination. These TCRs come from an adult in good health.

The V call is TRBV29-1, the J call TRBJ1-4; no clear D gene. The CDR3 is 13 amino acids. Germline V gene data show CDR1 as SQVTM and CDR2 as ANQGSEA. Trimming shortened V by 4 bases and J by 7 bases, and 13 bases separated the two germline ends. The DNA of the CDR3 is TGCAGCGTTGCGGCTCAGCCCGGTGAAAAACTGTTTTTT. This encodes CSVAAQPGEKLFF.

The rearrangement uses TRBV30 and TRBJ1-2; 9 nucleotides line up with TRBD1. The junction had 9 bases not matched to a gene; V was cut back by 4 bases and J by 6 bases. CDR3 length: 14 amino acids. Germline CDR1 is GTSNPN and CDR2 is SVGIG (reference sequence). The CDR3: CAWKIGTGSDGYTF. The CDR3 coding sequence is TGTGCCTGGAAAATTGGGACAGGGAGCGATGGCTACACCTTC.

This clone was detected only once. V usage is TRBV19 and J usage is TRBJ1-1, with 7 positions matching TRBD1. The CDR3 has 13 residues. V shed 8 bases, J shed 3 bases, and the junction held 6 bases outside the gene matches. Germline CDR1 reads LNHDA; CDR2 reads SQIVND (reference sequence). The CDR3 DNA is TGTGCCAGTGCGACAGGGACAGACACTGAAGCTTTCTTT. Translated: CASATGTDTEAFF.

V gene TRBV28 combines with J gene TRBJ1-1; D is undetermined. Trimming shortened V by 0 bases and J by 1 base, and 0 bases separated the two germline ends. Germline values: CDR1 MDHEN, CDR2 SYDVKM. The length of the CDR3 is 12 residues. The CDR3 nucleotides are TGTGCCAGCAGTTTATGGAACACTGAAGCTTTCTTT. It yields the protein CASSLWNTEAFF.